This note documents a single T cell receptor beta chain sequence. The length of the CDR3 is 15 residues. The trim removed 6 bases at V and 6 bases at J, leaving 12 bases unmatched. Germline CDR1 MNHEY, CDR2 SVGAGI. These data belong to a study of cytomegalovirus exposure and HLA in healthy donors. Libraries were prepared by immunoSEQ multiplex PCR; TCRdb keeps only in-frame clonotypes and omits some of them. The sample holds over 150,000 clones; approximately 81% are singletons and the top ten take about a sixth. This TCR was recovered from a man aged 18 to 30 in good health and CMV-seropositive. V and J are TRBV6-5 and TRBJ1-2; 8 bases agree with TRBD1. The source material was PBMCs. This CDR3 reads CASSPGTGGPNGYTF. CDR3 sequence (DNA): TGTGCCAGCAGCCCCGGGACAGGCGGGCCCAATGGCTACACCTTC.